This is a list of T cell receptor beta chains from one sample in a study of blood T cell repertoires in COVID-19. Sequencing was performed with immunoSEQ multiplex PCR; in TCRdb, only in-frame clones are kept and a portion is missing. The data contain 250,000 to 350,000 clones, 70% to 90% of them seen just once; the ten biggest clones take up about 6%. Sequencing was done on a sample of peripheral blood. These TCRs come from a woman in her fifties or sixties with COVID-19, enrolled during active disease. The CDR3 runs from the conserved cysteine through the conserved F or W. A D gene is named only where the DNA matches it firmly. Expanded clones get a size class; other rows say once, few or many, or leave the size out.

J gene,clone size,V gene,D gene,CDR3 protein,CDR3 DNA
TRBJ2-7,.,TRBV10-3,.,CAISDTQTAYEQYF,TGTGCCATCAGTGATACTCAGACAGCCTACGAGCAGTACTTC
TRBJ2-7,.,TRBV11-2,.,CASSPARAEAYEQYF,TGTGCCAGCAGCCCTGCCAGGGCCGAAGCCTACGAGCAGTACTTC
TRBJ2-7,.,TRBV12-5,TRBD2,CASGFGGGLYEQYF,TGTGCTAGTGGTTTCGGGGGGGGCTTGTACGAGCAGTACTTC
TRBJ2-5,.,TRBV3-1/TRBV3-2,.,CASSHLGGETQYF,TGTGCCAGCAGCCACCTAGGGGGAGAGACCCAGTACTTC
TRBJ2-4,.,TRBV27,TRBD1,CASSPETGIKNIQYF,TGTGCCAGCAGCCCGGAGACAGGGATCAAAAACATTCAGTACTTC
TRBJ1-3,.,TRBV12-2,.,CASRLAWVQAVRNTIYF,TGTGCAAGTCGCTTAGCGTGGGTTCAGGCAGTAAGAAACACCATATATTTT
TRBJ1-2,.,TRBV28,.,CASSRVWVGYTF,TGTGCCAGCAGTCGGGTTTGGGTTGGCTACACCTTC
TRBJ1-2,.,TRBV30,TRBD1,CAWGRDSLNGYTF,TGTGCCTGGGGAAGGGACAGCCTCAATGGCTACACCTTC
TRBJ1-4,.,TRBV19,TRBD1,CASSHLGTAEKLFF,TGTGCCAGTAGTCATCTTGGGACAGCTGAAAAACTGTTTTTT
TRBJ2-3,.,TRBV28,.,CASSLFRDTNTQYF,TGTGCCAGCAGTTTGTTCCGGGACACTAATACGCAGTATTTT
TRBJ1-2,.,TRBV20-1,TRBD1,CSASLMGQALKGYGYTF,TGCAGTGCTAGTCTTATGGGACAGGCTCTAAAGGGCTATGGCTACACCTTC
TRBJ2-2,.,TRBV7-6,TRBD1,CASSSRPGQGRTGELFF,TGTGCCAGCAGCTCTAGACCGGGACAGGGGAGGACCGGGGAGCTGTTTTTT
TRBJ2-7,.,TRBV6-1,TRBD2,CASSDDATSSYEQYF,TGTGCCAGCAGTGACGATGCGACTAGCAGTTACGAGCAGTACTTC
TRBJ2-7,.,TRBV20-1,.,CSARQAYEQYF,TGCAGTGCTAGGCAGGCCTACGAGCAGTACTTC
TRBJ2-2,.,TRBV18,TRBD2,CASSPRLAANLPGELFF,TGTGCCAGCTCACCGCGGCTAGCGGCCAATCTTCCCGGGGAGCTGTTTTTT
TRBJ2-7,.,TRBV5-4,TRBD1,CASSLFGDRGEQYF,TGTGCCAGCAGCTTGTTTGGGGACAGAGGCGAGCAGTACTTC
TRBJ2-5,.,TRBV5-1,.,CASAVAAVQETQYF,TGCGCCAGTGCAGTAGCGGCAGTACAAGAGACCCAGTACTTC
TRBJ2-5,.,TRBV5-1,.,CASSRVQGTQETQYF,TGCGCCAGCAGCCGGGTCCAGGGGACACAAGAGACCCAGTACTTC
TRBJ1-5,once,TRBV7-3,.,CASSLGPNQPQHF,TGTGCCAGCAGCTTAGGGCCTAATCAGCCCCAGCATTTT
TRBJ1-3,.,TRBV19,.,CASSIEGSPGNTIYF,TGTGCCAGTAGTATTGAGGGATCCCCCGGAAACACCATATATTTT
TRBJ2-1,.,TRBV27,.,CASSELGGKDNEQFF,TGTGCCAGCAGTGAGCTTGGCGGGAAAGACAATGAGCAGTTCTTC
TRBJ2-7,.,TRBV6-5,TRBD2,CAASSGAAGVTEQYF,TGTGCCGCCAGCAGTGGGGCAGCGGGAGTAACGGAGCAGTACTTC
TRBJ2-5,.,TRBV7-9,.,CASSLAQTTNYNF,TGTGCCAGCAGCTTAGCGCAGACGACTAATTATAACTTC
TRBJ2-5,.,TRBV19,.,CASNPGGYEKTQYF,TGTGCCAGTAACCCCGGGGGATACGAAAAGACCCAGTACTTC
TRBJ2-7,.,TRBV7-9,.,CASSSTGVTYEQYF,TGTGCCAGCAGCTCGACAGGTGTCACCTACGAGCAGTACTTC
TRBJ2-1,.,TRBV5-4,.,CASSLYSSWNEQFF,TGTGCCAGCAGCTTGTACAGTTCCTGGAATGAGCAGTTCTTC
TRBJ2-1,.,TRBV24-1,TRBD2,CATSDPVGEGVGGEQFF,TGTGCCACCAGTGATCCTGTTGGGGAGGGCGTTGGGGGAGAGCAGTTCTTC
TRBJ2-5,.,TRBV5-1,TRBD2,CASSPGRVETQYF,TGCGCCAGCAGCCCGGGGAGGGTGGAGACCCAGTACTTC
TRBJ2-5,.,TRBV14,TRBD1,CASSQGQKVQETQYF,TGTGCCAGCAGCCAGGGACAGAAAGTTCAAGAGACCCAGTACTTC
TRBJ1-6,.,TRBV9,.,CASSVVPGVNSPLHF,TGTGCCAGCAGCGTAGTTCCAGGGGTTAATTCACCCCTCCACTTT
TRBJ2-2,many,TRBV7-9,.,CASSLDRTTGELFF,TGTGCCAGCAGCCTAGACAGAACCACCGGGGAGCTGTTTTTT
TRBJ2-7,.,TRBV10-1,TRBD2,CASSENMPGGTGEQYF,TGCGCCAGCAGTGAGAATATGCCCGGGGGGACGGGCGAGCAGTACTTC
TRBJ2-7,.,TRBV6-6,.,CASSYGQQSPSEQYF,TGTGCCAGCAGTTACGGGCAGCAGAGTCCTTCCGAGCAGTACTTC
TRBJ1-6,.,TRBV6-5,TRBD1,CASYSRTGRATLHF,TGTGCCAGCTACTCCCGGACAGGACGCGCCACCCTCCACTTT
TRBJ2-7,.,TRBV6-6,TRBD2,CASSYRVLAGTYEQYF,TGTGCCAGCAGTTACAGGGTACTAGCGGGAACATACGAGCAGTACTTC
TRBJ2-1,.,TRBV9,.,CASSVIQGRSYNEQFF,TGTGCCAGCAGCGTAATCCAGGGTAGGTCCTACAATGAGCAGTTCTTC
TRBJ2-7,.,TRBV19,TRBD1,CASQQGLNEQYF,TGTGCCAGCCAACAGGGGTTAAACGAGCAGTACTTC